The T cell receptor (beta chain) under discussion was sequenced for a study of brain T cells in children with intractable seizures. The study's findings and limits: Pre-surgery blood may have been undersampled, hiding some clones.

Clones were sequenced by immunoSEQ multiplex PCR, and TCRdb holds only the in-frame ones, with some missing. The repertoire holds 300,000 to 400,000 clones, with roughly 93% as singletons. Germline V gene lookup returns CDR1 SGDLS and CDR2 YYNGEE. Trimming took off 3 bases at V and 2 bases at J, with 14 bases between the two ends. CDR3 length: 15 residues. This sample's time point: blood from clinic visit 5 months post-surgery; TSC patient then seizure free. A word on this clone: Its specificity is unknown.

The origin of this receptor is a boy younger than two with tuberous sclerosis and intractable seizures. The chain carries TRBV9 and TRBJ1-2, with a tentative D call TRBD1 (5 bases). Sample: peripheral blood, taken 4 to 5 months after surgery. For the CDR3, the DNA is TGTGCCAGCAGCGGGAGAGGGTGGGGGAACTATGGCTACACCTTC. Translation: CASSGRGWGNYGYTF.